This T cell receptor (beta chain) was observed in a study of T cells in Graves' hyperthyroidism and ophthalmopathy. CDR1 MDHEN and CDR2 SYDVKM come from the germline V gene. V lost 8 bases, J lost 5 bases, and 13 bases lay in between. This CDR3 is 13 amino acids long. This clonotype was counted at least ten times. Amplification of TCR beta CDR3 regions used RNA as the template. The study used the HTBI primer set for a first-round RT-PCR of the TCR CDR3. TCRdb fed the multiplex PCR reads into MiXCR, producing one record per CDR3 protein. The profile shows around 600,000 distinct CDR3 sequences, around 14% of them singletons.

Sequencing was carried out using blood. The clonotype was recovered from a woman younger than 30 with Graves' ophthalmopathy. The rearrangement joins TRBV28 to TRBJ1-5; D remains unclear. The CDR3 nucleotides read TGTGCCAGCGGTCGGGGAGGTTATCAGCCCCAGCATTTT. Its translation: CASGRGGYQPQHF.